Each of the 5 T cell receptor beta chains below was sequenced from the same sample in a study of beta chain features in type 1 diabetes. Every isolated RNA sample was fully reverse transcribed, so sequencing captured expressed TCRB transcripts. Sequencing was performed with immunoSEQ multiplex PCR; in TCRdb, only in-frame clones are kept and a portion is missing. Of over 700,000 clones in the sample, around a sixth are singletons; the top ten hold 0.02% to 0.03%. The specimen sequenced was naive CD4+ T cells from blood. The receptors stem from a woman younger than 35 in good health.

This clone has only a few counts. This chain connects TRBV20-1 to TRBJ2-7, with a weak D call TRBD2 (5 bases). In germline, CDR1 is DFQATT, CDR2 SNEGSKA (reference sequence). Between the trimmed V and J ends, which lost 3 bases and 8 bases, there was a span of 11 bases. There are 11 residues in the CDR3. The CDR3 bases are TGCAGTGCTAGCCCCGAGGGTAAGCAGTACTTC. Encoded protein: CSASPEGKQYF.

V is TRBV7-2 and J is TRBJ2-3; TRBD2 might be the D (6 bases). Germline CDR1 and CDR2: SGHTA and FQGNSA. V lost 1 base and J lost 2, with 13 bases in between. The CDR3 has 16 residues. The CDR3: CASSLELARYTDTQYF. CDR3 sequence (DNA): TGTGCCAGCAGCTTAGAACTAGCAAGGTACACAGATACGCAGTATTTT.

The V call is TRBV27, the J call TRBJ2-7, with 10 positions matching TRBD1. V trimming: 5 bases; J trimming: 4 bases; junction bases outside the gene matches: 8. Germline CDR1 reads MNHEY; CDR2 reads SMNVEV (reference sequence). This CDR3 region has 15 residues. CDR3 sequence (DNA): TGTGCCAGCAGTATCACAACGGGACAGGGGTACGAGCAGTACTTC. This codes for CASSITTGQGYEQYF.

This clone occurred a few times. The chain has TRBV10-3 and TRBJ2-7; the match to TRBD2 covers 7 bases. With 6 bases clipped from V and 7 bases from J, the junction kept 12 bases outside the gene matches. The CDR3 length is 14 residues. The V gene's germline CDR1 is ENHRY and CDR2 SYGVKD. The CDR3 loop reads CAIRAAGAVGEQYF. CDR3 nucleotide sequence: TGTGCCATCAGAGCCGCGGGAGCGGTAGGTGAGCAGTACTTC.

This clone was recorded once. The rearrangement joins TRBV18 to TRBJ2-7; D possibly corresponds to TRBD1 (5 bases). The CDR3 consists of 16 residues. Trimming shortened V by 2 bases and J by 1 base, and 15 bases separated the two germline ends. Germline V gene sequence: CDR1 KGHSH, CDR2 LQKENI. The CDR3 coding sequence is TGTGCCAGCTCACCAGTTACGTCGGACACATCCTACGAGCAGTACTTC. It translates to CASSPVTSDTSYEQYF.